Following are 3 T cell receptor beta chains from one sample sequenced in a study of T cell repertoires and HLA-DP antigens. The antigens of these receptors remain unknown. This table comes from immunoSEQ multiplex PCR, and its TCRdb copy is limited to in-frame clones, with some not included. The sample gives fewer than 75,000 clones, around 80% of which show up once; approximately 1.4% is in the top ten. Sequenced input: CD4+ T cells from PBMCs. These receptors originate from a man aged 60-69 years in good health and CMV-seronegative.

The CDR3 DNA sequence: TGTGCCAGCAGGGCAGGTGGGGGCGGGACAGATACGCAGTATTTT. Translating gives CASRAGGGGTDTQYF. The J gene is TRBJ2-3, the V gene TRBV2, with D possibly TRBD1 on 6 matching bases. The V end was cut by 6 bases, the J end by 3 bases, with 16 bases between. In germline, CDR1 is SNHLY, CDR2 FYNNEI. The CDR3 spans 15 residues.

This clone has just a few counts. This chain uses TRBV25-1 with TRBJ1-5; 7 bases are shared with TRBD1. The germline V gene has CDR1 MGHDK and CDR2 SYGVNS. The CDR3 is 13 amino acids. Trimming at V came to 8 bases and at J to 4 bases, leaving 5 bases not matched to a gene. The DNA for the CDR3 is TGTGCCAGCCACGACAGGGAGAATCAGCCCCAGCATTTT. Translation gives CASHDRENQPQHF. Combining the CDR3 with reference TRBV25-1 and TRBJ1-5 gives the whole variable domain EADIYQTPRYLVIGTGKKITLECSQTMGHDKMYWYQQDPGMELHLIHYSYGVNSTEKGDLSSESTVSRIRTEHFPLTLESARPSHTSQYLCASHDRENQPQHFGDGTRLSIL.

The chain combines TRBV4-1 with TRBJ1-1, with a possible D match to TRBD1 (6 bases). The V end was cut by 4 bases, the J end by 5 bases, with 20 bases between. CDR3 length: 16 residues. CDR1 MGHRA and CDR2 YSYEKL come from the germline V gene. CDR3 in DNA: TGCGCCAGCAGCCTTACCAGCCCGACAGGTGGGACTGAAGCTTTCTTT. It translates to CASSLTSPTGGTEAFF.